This TCR beta chain was sequenced in a study of spatial heterogeneity in lung cancer. General study results and limits: In blood, ubiquitous expanded tumor TCRs appeared more at resection than follow-up.

In germline, CDR1 is LNHDA, CDR2 SQIVND (reference sequence). Trimming stripped 9 bases from V and 1 base from J, with 15 bases between. The CDR3 covers 14 residues. MiXCR was run by TCRdb on the 5' RACE reads, yielding one entry per CDR3 protein. The sample lists 45,000 or so distinct CDR3 sequences; roughly 7.2% were seen once. The time point here: sample taken at primary tumor resection. Whole RNA obtained from tumor, nontumor lung or frozen PBMC underwent sequencing without sorting. Patients with untreated early-stage non-small cell lung cancer, numbering some 68, were the donors. This clonotype was seen more than once but under ten times. Its target is unknown.

This material consisted of PBMCs, taken at surgery. V gene TRBV19 combines with J gene TRBJ2-5; D is ambiguous. The TCR comes from a female donor with early-stage non-small cell lung cancer. The CDR3 DNA reads TGTGCCAGCCGGGCCGCATCCATCCAAGAGACCCAGTACTTC. As protein: CASRAASIQETQYF.